This T cell receptor (beta chain) was recovered during a study of Ad26.COV2.S vaccination and SARS-CoV-2 variants. Generated by immunoSEQ multiplex PCR, the TCRdb table keeps only in-frame clones and is missing some. The sample lists hundreds of thousands of clones; 88% were seen once. V lost 5 bases and J lost 6; bases outside the gene matches: 6. The CDR3 runs to 14 residues. Germline assignment: CDR1 MNHEY and CDR2 SVGAGI. This clone was observed a single time. Noted treatment: around 19 received Ad26.COV2.S at low or high dose, single or two shots; a few received placebo; per-sample allocation not given. Vaccine and placebo recipients were sampled on day 63 after the first injection.

Source: peripheral blood, taken in a trial of Ad26.COV2.S vaccine versus placebo. V is TRBV6-5 and J is TRBJ2-2, with 7 positions matching TRBD2. The sequence was obtained from a person aged 18 to 65 who received the Ad26.COV2.S COVID-19 vaccine or a placebo. Here the CDR3 reads CASSRTRRAGELFF. Written as DNA, the CDR3 is TGTGCCAGCAGTCGGACTAGACGGGCCGGGGAGCTGTTTTTT.